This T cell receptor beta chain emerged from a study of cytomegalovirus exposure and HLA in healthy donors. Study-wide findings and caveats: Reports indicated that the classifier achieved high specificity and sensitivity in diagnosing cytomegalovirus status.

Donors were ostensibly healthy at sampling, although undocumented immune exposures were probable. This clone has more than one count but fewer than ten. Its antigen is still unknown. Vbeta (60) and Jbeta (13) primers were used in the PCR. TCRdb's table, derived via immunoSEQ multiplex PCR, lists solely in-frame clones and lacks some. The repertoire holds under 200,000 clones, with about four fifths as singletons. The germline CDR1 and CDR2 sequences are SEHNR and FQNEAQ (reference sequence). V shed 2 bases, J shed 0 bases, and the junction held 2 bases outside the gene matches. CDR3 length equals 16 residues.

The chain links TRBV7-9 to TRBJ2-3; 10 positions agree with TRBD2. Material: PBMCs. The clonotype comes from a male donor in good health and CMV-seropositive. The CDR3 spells CASSLFSGGSTDTQYF. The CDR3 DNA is TGTGCCAGCAGCTTATTTAGCGGGGGGAGCACAGATACGCAGTATTTT. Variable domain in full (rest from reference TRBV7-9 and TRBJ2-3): DTGVSQNPRHKITKRGQNVTFRCDPISEHNRLYWYRQTLGQGPEFLTYFQNEAQLEKSRLLSDRFSAERPKGSFSTLEIQRTEQGDSAMYLCASSLFSGGSTDTQYFGPGTRLTVL.